These 28 T cell receptor beta chains were all obtained from the same sample, sequenced in a study of radiotherapy plus CTLA-4 blockade in lung cancer. The data were produced by immunoSEQ multiplex PCR, yet TCRdb's version contains in-frame clones alone and is incomplete. The top ten clones hold approximately 2.8% of a sample with about 62,000 clones, approximately 76% of them seen once. Here the sequenced sample was peripheral blood, taken from a patient treated with radiotherapy plus ipilimumab. The source of these receptors is a human donor with non-small cell lung cancer who had a complete response to radiotherapy plus ipilimumab.

This chain links TRBV7-2 with TRBJ2-2; no clear D. CDR3 length equals 13 residues. V lost 5 bases and J 5 bases, leaving 9 bases between the germline ends. Germline V gene data show CDR1 as SGHTA and CDR2 as FQGNSA. The CDR3 DNA sequence: TGTGCCAGCAGCCGTACAGTAACCGGGGAGCTGTTTTTT. Its protein is CASSRTVTGELFF.

This chain connects TRBV7-2 to TRBJ1-6; no clear D. V was trimmed by 4 bases and J by 11 bases, leaving 9 bases between them. CDR1 and CDR2 from the germline V gene are SGHTA and FQGNSA. The CDR3 consists of 12 residues. The CDR3 DNA reads as TGTGCCAGCAGCTACCCTACCACACCCCTCCACTTT. It translates to CASSYPTTPLHF.

The genes are TRBV6-5 and TRBJ2-7; 7 bases line up with TRBD2. CDR3 length: 13 amino acids. Trimming took 6 bases from V and 6 from J; bases not matched to a gene: 8. Germline CDR1 reads MNHEY; CDR2 reads SVGAGI. CDR3 sequence reads: CASSWGGEGEQYF. CDR3 in DNA: TGTGCCAGCAGCTGGGGGGGGGAAGGCGAGCAGTACTTC.

The rearrangement uses TRBV5-1 and TRBJ2-3; D is ambiguous. V dropped 1 base and J dropped 6 bases, with 3 bases sitting between them. This CDR3 has 11 residues. In germline, CDR1 is SGHRS, CDR2 YFSETQ. The CDR3 reads CASSLTDTQYF. The CDR3 bases are TGCGCCAGCAGCTTGACTGATACGCAGTATTTT.

The chain uses TRBV7-2 and TRBJ2-1; 7 bases are a match to TRBD1. After removal of 2 bases from V and 7 bases from J, the junction contained 5 bases not matched to a gene. CDR1 SGHTA and CDR2 FQGNSA come from the germline V gene. The CDR3 extends over 14 amino acids. This chain's CDR3 is CASSLSDRRNEQFF. The DNA of the CDR3 is TGTGCCAGCAGCTTATCGGACAGGAGGAATGAGCAGTTCTTC. The entire variable domain, with the rest obtained from reference TRBV7-2 and TRBJ2-1, is as follows: GAGVSQSPSNKVTEKGKDVELRCDPISGHTALYWYRQSLGQGLEFLIYFQGNSAPDKSGLPSDRFSAERTGGSVSTLTIQRTQQEDSAVYLCASSLSDRRNEQFFGPGTRLTVL.

V is TRBV10-2 and J is TRBJ2-7, with 8 bases aligning to TRBD2. Germline assignment: CDR1 WSHSY and CDR2 SAAADI. The CDR3 length is 14 residues. The trim removed 3 bases at V and 4 bases at J, leaving 5 bases unmatched. The CDR3 DNA sequence: TGCGCCAGCAGTGAACTCGGGAGGGGGTACGAGCAGTACTTC. It encodes CASSELGRGYEQYF.

The chain recombines TRBV5-4 with TRBJ2-1; maybe TRBD2 (6 bases). CDR3 length equals 16 residues. Germline lookup yields CDR1 SGHNT and CDR2 YYREEE (reference sequence). V lost 4 bases and J lost 2, with 16 bases in between. In DNA form, the CDR3 reads TGTGCCAGCAGCCGAGACGTCGGGAGCGCCTACAATGAGCAGTTCTTC. This codes for CASSRDVGSAYNEQFF. The whole variable domain, filled in from reference TRBV5-4 and TRBJ2-1, reads ETGVTQSPTHLIKTRGQQVTLRCSSQSGHNTVSWYQQALGQGPQFIFQYYREEENGRGNFPPRFSGLQFPNYSSELNVNALELDDSALYLCASSRDVGSAYNEQFFGPGTRLTVL.

The DNA of the CDR3 is TGTGCCAGCAAGGTCAGGGGGCGAAGCGGCTACACCTTC. Amino acids: CASKVRGRSGYTF. The chain is built from TRBV2 and TRBJ1-2, with 8 positions matching TRBD1. The germline CDR1 and CDR2 sequences are SNHLY and FYNNEI. V shed 7 bases, J shed 8 bases, and the junction held 9 bases outside the gene matches. The CDR3 has 13 amino acids.

This clone is a singleton in its sample. The chain combines TRBV10-1 with TRBJ2-1; D may be TRBD2 (6 bases). Trimming cost V 2 bases and J 6 bases, with 17 bases left between them. The CDR3 extends over 16 amino acids. Germline V lookup: CDR1 WNHNN, CDR2 SYGVQD (reference sequence). CDR3 sequence reads: CASSEAGKGYPNEQFF. The DNA of the CDR3 is TGCGCCAGCAGTGAGGCGGGAAAAGGGTACCCCAATGAGCAGTTCTTC.

The chain's CDR3 is CASSSAHGSGSLYTQYF. CDR3 sequence (DNA): TGTGCCAGCAGCTCAGCCCATGGGAGCGGGAGTTTATATACGCAGTATTTT. This chain connects TRBV7-6 to TRBJ2-3; 8 bases line up with TRBD2. With V trimmed by 4 bases and J by 7 bases, 16 bases remained unmatched. CDR1 is SGHVS and CDR2 is FNYEAQ in the germline V gene. This CDR3 spans 17 amino acids.

V and J are TRBV19 and TRBJ2-1, with 8 bases that match TRBD1. The germline V gene has CDR1 LNHDA and CDR2 SQIVND (reference sequence). The CDR3 extends over 13 amino acids. J was trimmed by 6 bases and V by 2 bases; bases with no gene match: 0. This chain's CDR3 is CASSITGGNEQFF. CDR3 nucleotide sequence: TGTGCCAGTAGTATAACAGGGGGCAATGAGCAGTTCTTC. The whole variable domain, remainder taken from reference TRBV19 and TRBJ2-1, is DGGITQSPKYLFRKEGQNVTLSCEQNLNHDAMYWYRQDPGQGLRLIYYSQIVNDFQKGDIAEGYSVSREKKESFPLTVTSAQKNPTAFYLCASSITGGNEQFFGPGTRLTVL.

The chain uses TRBV27 and TRBJ2-6; TRBD1 aligns across 7 bases. The CDR3 is 17 residues long. Trimming removed 3 bases from V and 1 base from J; junction bases left unmatched: 6. Per germline, CDR1 MNHEY and CDR2 SMNVEV (reference sequence). CDR3 in amino acids: CASSFETGRSGANVLTF. As DNA, the CDR3 is TGTGCCAGCAGTTTTGAGACAGGGCGATCTGGGGCCAACGTCCTGACTTTC.

This clone was recorded at least ten times. The chain joins TRBV19 to TRBJ1-3; TRBD1 matches at 7 bases. The junction had 8 bases not matched to a gene; V was cut back by 4 bases and J by 2 bases. The CDR3 runs to 16 residues. CDR1 is LNHDA, CDR2 SQIVND, per germline (reference sequence). This chain's CDR3 is CASSRRQGSAGNTIYF. The CDR3 bases are TGTGCCAGTAGTAGAAGACAGGGTTCGGCTGGAAACACCATATATTTT.

The rearrangement joins TRBV11-2 to TRBJ2-5; 8 bases match TRBD1. Germline V CDR1 and CDR2: SGHAT, FQNNGV. The CDR3 spans 14 residues. V shed 5 bases and J 5 bases; nucleotides not matched to a gene: 7. The CDR3 DNA sequence: TGTGCCAGCAGCAAGCAGGGGGCTAGGGAGACCCAGTACTTC. Protein: CASSKQGARETQYF.

The chain is built from TRBV7-2 and TRBJ2-1; 10 bases fit TRBD2. Per germline, CDR1 SGHTA and CDR2 FQGNSA. V was clipped by 4 bases and J by 7 bases; unmatched bases: 7. The CDR3 is 15 amino acids. The DNA of the CDR3 is TGTGCCAGCAGCTCGAGCGGGGGGGCGAGTAATGAGCAGTTCTTC. Its translation is CASSSSGGASNEQFF.

This clone was picked up one time. This chain uses TRBV9 with TRBJ2-2, with D possibly being TRBD2 (7 bases). V was clipped by 4 bases and J by 3 bases, with 13 bases between them. The CDR3 length is 15 residues. The V gene's germline CDR1 is SGDLS and CDR2 YYNGEE. The CDR3, as DNA: TGTGCCAGCAGCCCCGGGGGGCTAGACACCGGGGAGCTGTTTTTT. Its translation is CASSPGGLDTGELFF.

This clone has ten or more counts. This sequence joins TRBV7-2 and TRBJ1-1, with D perhaps matching TRBD1 (5 bases). From germline, CDR1 is SGHTA and CDR2 FQGNSA. This CDR3 is built from 14 residues. Trimming shortened V by 5 bases and J by 2 bases, and 12 bases separated the two germline ends. CDR3 in amino acids: CASSPYGGNTEAFF. DNA for the CDR3: TGTGCCAGCAGCCCCTACGGGGGAAACACTGAAGCTTTCTTT.

The chain uses TRBV29-1 and TRBJ2-5, with 8 bases that match TRBD1. J gave up 6 bases and V 1 base, and 10 bases lay outside the gene matches. Germline loops: CDR1 SQVTM, CDR2 ANQGSEA. The CDR3 runs to 15 residues. CDR3 nucleotide sequence: TGCAGCGTTGAAGTGTCTGGGGGACAGGCGAAGACCCAGTACTTC. Residues: CSVEVSGGQAKTQYF.

V gene TRBV7-3 combines with J gene TRBJ2-3; TRBD1 is a possible D gene (6 bases). The CDR3 has 13 amino acids. Germline CDR1 SGHTA, CDR2 FQGTGA. Trimming took off 5 bases at V and 9 bases at J, with 15 bases between the two ends. For the CDR3, the DNA is TGTGCCAGCAGCCAAAATTTTGACAGGACGCAGTATTTT. This gives the protein CASSQNFDRTQYF.

J is TRBJ1-2 and V is TRBV9; D unresolved. The CDR3 spans 12 residues. Trimming stripped 1 base from V and 7 bases from J, with 8 bases between. CDR1 is SGDLS, CDR2 YYNGEE, per germline. The CDR3 sequence is CASSVQTSGYTF. The CDR3 bases are TGTGCCAGCAGCGTACAGACATCTGGCTACACCTTC.

The chain uses TRBV27 and TRBJ1-1; weak D call: TRBD1 (6 bases). The germline CDR1 and CDR2 sequences are MNHEY and SMNVEV (reference sequence). Between the trimmed V and J ends, which lost 4 bases and 6 bases, there was a span of 15 bases. The CDR3 sequence is 14 residues long. The CDR3 spells CASSSNREWAEAFF. The DNA of the CDR3 is TGTGCCAGCAGTTCTAACAGGGAATGGGCTGAAGCTTTCTTT.

This chain links TRBV18 with TRBJ1-4; D is perhaps TRBD1 (5 bases). The CDR3 length is 18 residues. Trimming left V 3 bases short and J 0 bases short, with 17 bases between. Germline V gene data show CDR1 as KGHSH and CDR2 as LQKENI. The CDR3 DNA follows: TGTGCCAGCTCACCGTCCTGGACGGGGGGTGCAACTAATGAAAAACTGTTTTTT. Amino acid sequence: CASSPSWTGGATNEKLFF.

V usage is TRBV7-9 and J usage is TRBJ2-5; 9 bases align to TRBD2. Germline V lookup: CDR1 SEHNR, CDR2 FQNEAQ (reference sequence). CDR3 length equals 15 residues. The trim removed 2 bases at V and 3 bases at J, leaving 4 bases unmatched. The CDR3 sequence: CASSLSSGNEETQYF. The CDR3 DNA follows: TGTGCCAGCAGCTTATCTAGCGGGAATGAAGAGACCCAGTACTTC.

This clone is deemed medium-sized. V gene TRBV21-1 combines with J gene TRBJ2-4; the table's TRBD1 call for D was not verified on the DNA. TRBV21-1 constitutes a pseudogene. The CDR3 is 17 amino acids. The CDR3 sequence is CASSPVTGPQSKNIQYF. CDR3 in DNA: TGTGCCAGCAGCCCGGTTACAGGGCCCCAGTCAAAAAACATTCAGTACTTC.

This sequence joins TRBV2 and TRBJ2-3; a possible D gene is TRBD1 (6 bases). Trimming pared 1 base from V and 4 bases from J, leaving 12 bases between. This CDR3 spans 15 amino acids. In germline, CDR1 is SNHLY, CDR2 FYNNEI. In DNA form, the CDR3 reads TGTGCCAGCAGTGAAGGGGGGCCCCGAGCAGATACGCAGTATTTT. Translating gives CASSEGGPRADTQYF.

J is TRBJ2-5 and V is TRBV5-1, with TRBD1 matching over 7 bases. The CDR3 runs 14 residues. The germline V gene encodes CDR1 SGHRS and CDR2 YFSETQ. V lost 4 bases to trimming and J lost 3 bases; unmatched junction nucleotides: 6. CDR3 in amino acids: CASSPGQLKETQYF. The CDR3, as DNA: TGCGCCAGCAGCCCGGGACAGCTAAAAGAGACCCAGTACTTC.

This clone was counted a few times. V gene TRBV9 combines with J gene TRBJ2-2; D possibly corresponds to TRBD2 (5 bases). Looked up from germline, CDR1 is SGDLS and CDR2 is YYNGEE. The CDR3 covers 16 residues. The V and J ends lost 0 bases and 1 base respectively, with 10 bases between them. The DNA for the CDR3 is TGTGCCAGCAGCGTAGATCATAGCGAGAACACCGGGGAGCTGTTTTTT. The encoded protein is CASSVDHSENTGELFF. The variable domain in full, completed from reference TRBV9 and TRBJ2-2, reads DSGVTQTPKHLITATGQRVTLRCSPRSGDLSVYWYQQSLDQGLQFLIQYYNGEERAKGNILERFSAQQFPDLHSELNLSSLELGDSALYFCASSVDHSENTGELFFGEGSRLTVL.

The rearrangement joins TRBV5-4 to TRBJ1-5, with 9 bases identical to TRBD1. The germline gives CDR1 SGHNT, CDR2 YYREEE (reference sequence). V was pared by 0 bases and J by 7 bases, with 5 bases of the junction left unmatched. CDR3 length: 15 amino acids. CDR3 sequence: CASSLDGTGNQPQHF. CDR3 DNA sequence: TGTGCCAGCAGCTTGGATGGGACAGGGAACCAGCCCCAGCATTTT. Combining the CDR3 with reference TRBV5-4 and TRBJ1-5 gives the whole variable domain ETGVTQSPTHLIKTRGQQVTLRCSSQSGHNTVSWYQQALGQGPQFIFQYYREEENGRGNFPPRFSGLQFPNYSSELNVNALELDDSALYLCASSLDGTGNQPQHFGDGTRLSIL.